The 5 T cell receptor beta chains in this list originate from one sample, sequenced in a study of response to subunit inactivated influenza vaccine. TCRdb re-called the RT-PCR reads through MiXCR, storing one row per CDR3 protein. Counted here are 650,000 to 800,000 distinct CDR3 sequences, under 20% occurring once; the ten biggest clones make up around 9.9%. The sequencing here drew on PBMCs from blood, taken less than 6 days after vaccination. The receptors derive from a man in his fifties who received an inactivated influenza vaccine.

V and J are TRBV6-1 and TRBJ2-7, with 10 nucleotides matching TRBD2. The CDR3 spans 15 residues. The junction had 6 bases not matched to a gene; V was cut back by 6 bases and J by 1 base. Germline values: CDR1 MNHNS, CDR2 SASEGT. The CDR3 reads CASRATSGASYEQYF. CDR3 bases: TGTGCCAGCAGGGCCACTAGCGGGGCGTCCTACGAGCAGTACTTC.

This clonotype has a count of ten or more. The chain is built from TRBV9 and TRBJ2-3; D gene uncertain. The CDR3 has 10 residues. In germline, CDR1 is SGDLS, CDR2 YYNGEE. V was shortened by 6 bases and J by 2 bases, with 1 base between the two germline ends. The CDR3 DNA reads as TGTGCCAGCAACACAGATACGCAGTATTTT. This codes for CASNTDTQYF.

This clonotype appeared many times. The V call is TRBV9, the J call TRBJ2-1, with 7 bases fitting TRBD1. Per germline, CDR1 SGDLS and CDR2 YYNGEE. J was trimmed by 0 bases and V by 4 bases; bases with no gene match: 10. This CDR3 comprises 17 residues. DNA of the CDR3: TGTGCCAGCAGCCCACGAGGGACAGACTACTCCTACAATGAGCAGTTCTTC. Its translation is CASSPRGTDYSYNEQFF.

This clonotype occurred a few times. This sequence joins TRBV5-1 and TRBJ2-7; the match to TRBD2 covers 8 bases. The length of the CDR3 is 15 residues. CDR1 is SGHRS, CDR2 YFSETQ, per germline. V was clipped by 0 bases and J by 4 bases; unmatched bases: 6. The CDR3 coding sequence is TGCGCCAGCAGCTTGGGTAATAGCGGGGCGTACGAGCAGTACTTC. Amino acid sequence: CASSLGNSGAYEQYF.

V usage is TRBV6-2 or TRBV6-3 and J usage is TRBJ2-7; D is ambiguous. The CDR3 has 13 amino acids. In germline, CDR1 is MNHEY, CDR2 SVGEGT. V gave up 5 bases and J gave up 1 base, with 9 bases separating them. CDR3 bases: TGTGCCAGCAGTCCGCTCCAGTCCTACGAGCAGTACTTC. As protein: CASSPLQSYEQYF.